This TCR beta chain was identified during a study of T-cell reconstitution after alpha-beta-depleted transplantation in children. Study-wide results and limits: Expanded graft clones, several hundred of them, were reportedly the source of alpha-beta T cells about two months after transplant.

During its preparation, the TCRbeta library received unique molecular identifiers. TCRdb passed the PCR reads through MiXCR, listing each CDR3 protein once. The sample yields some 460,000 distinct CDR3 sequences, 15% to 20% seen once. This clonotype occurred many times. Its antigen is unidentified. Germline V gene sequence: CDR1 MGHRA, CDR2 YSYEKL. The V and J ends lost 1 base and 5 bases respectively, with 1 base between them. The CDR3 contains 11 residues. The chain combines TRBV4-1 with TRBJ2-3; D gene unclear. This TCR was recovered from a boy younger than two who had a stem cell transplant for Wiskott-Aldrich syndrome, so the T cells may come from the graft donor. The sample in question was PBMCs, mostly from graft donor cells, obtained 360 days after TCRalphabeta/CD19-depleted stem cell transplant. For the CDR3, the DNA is TGCGCCAGCAGCCAAGTAGATACGCAGTATTTT. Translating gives CASSQVDTQYF.